A single sample gave rise to the 21 T cell receptor beta chains below, sequenced in a study of graft-versus-host responses after intestinal transplantation. Only in-frame clones appear in the TCRdb table, and some are missing; sequencing was by immunoSEQ multiplex PCR. Here the sample spans about 35,000 clones, over 90% being singletons. Their cognate antigens are unknown. Here the sequenced sample was unstimulated CD8+ T cells sorted from spleen or lymph node cells, taken before transplant. All receptors come from a human donor who was the organ donor for an intestinal transplant.

The chain is built from TRBV6-5 and TRBJ2-7, with D unclear. In germline, CDR1 is MNHEY, CDR2 SVGAGI. The CDR3 has 15 amino acids. Trimming stripped 6 bases from V and 3 bases from J, with 18 bases between. This CDR3 reads CASRPSIPGGYEQYF. The DNA for the CDR3 is TGTGCCAGCAGGCCCAGTATCCCGGGCGGCTACGAGCAGTACTTC.

CDR3 sequence: CSAPRVSSYNEQFF. In DNA form, the CDR3 reads TGCAGCGCCCCCAGGGTGAGCTCCTACAATGAGCAGTTCTTC. The genes are TRBV29-1 and TRBJ2-1; possible D gene TRBD1, 5 bases. The CDR3 spans 14 residues. Germline CDR1 and CDR2: SQVTM and ANQGSEA. The ends were cut back, 7 bases at V and 0 bases at J, with 13 bases in the middle.

This clone was detected a few times. This sequence joins TRBV10-3 and TRBJ2-2; maybe TRBD1 (6 bases). This CDR3 region has 17 residues. V was pared by 0 bases and J by 2 bases, with 13 bases between. Germline V gene data show CDR1 as ENHRY and CDR2 as SYGVKD. The CDR3 nucleotides are TGTGCCATCAGTGAGTCCCGGAGACAGGTTAACACCGGGGAGCTGTTTTTT. As protein: CAISESRRQVNTGELFF.

CDR3 protein: CASSLDTSTDTQYF. CDR3 in DNA: TGTGCCAGCAGTTTAGACACTAGCACAGATACGCAGTATTTT. The chain recombines TRBV28 with TRBJ2-3; D unclear. The CDR3 runs 14 residues. With 2 bases removed from V and 0 bases from J, the gap between germline ends came to 6 bases. Per the germline V gene, CDR1 is MDHEN and CDR2 is SYDVKM.

J is TRBJ2-4 and V is TRBV5-1; the match to TRBD2 covers 10 bases. V lost 4 bases and J lost 3; bases outside the gene matches: 7. This CDR3 region has 16 residues. Germline V CDR1 and CDR2: SGHRS, YFSETQ. As DNA, the CDR3 is TGCGCCAGCAGCCTCGCTAGCGGGAGAAACAAAAACATTCAGTACTTC. This sequence encodes CASSLASGRNKNIQYF.

This clone is classed as medium-sized. The chain recombines TRBV7-9 with TRBJ2-7, with a possible D match to TRBD2 (6 bases). Looked up from germline, CDR1 is SEHNR and CDR2 is FQNEAQ (reference sequence). The CDR3 consists of 14 residues. Deletions cut 1 base from V and 9 bases from J, with 16 bases between. The CDR3 loop reads CASSLESRLVLQYF. The CDR3 coding sequence is TGTGCCAGCAGCTTAGAATCCAGACTAGTCTTGCAGTACTTC.

The genes are TRBV7-8 and TRBJ2-5, with 14 bases that match TRBD2. CDR1 SGHVS and CDR2 FQNEAQ come from the germline V gene. This CDR3 contains 18 residues. V was pared by 2 bases and J by 4 bases, with 9 bases of the junction left unmatched. The CDR3 here is CASSLLGTSGSSGETQYF. The CDR3 region has the DNA TGTGCCAGCAGCTTATTGGGGACTAGCGGGAGTTCGGGAGAGACCCAGTACTTC.

The CDR3 loop reads CASAGIGLAEQETQYF. CDR3 DNA: TGTGCCAGCGCGGGGATTGGCCTAGCAGAACAAGAGACCCAGTACTTC. The rearrangement uses TRBV28 and TRBJ2-5; weak D call: TRBD2 (6 bases). There are 16 residues in the CDR3. Germline V lookup: CDR1 MDHEN, CDR2 SYDVKM. V was clipped by 8 bases and J by 2 bases, with 21 bases between them.

The J gene is TRBJ2-1, the V gene TRBV6-5; D unresolved. The germline V gene has CDR1 MNHEY and CDR2 SVGAGI. The CDR3 sequence is 15 residues long. Trimming cost V 3 bases and J 1 base, with 10 bases left between them. CDR3 amino acids: CASSYKEYSYNEQFF. CDR3 DNA: TGTGCCAGCAGTTATAAGGAGTATTCCTACAATGAGCAGTTCTTC.

The rearrangement uses TRBV28 and TRBJ2-7; D possibly matches TRBD1 or TRBD2 (6 bases each). V was trimmed by 4 bases and J by 2 bases, leaving 15 bases between them. Per the germline V gene, CDR1 is MDHEN and CDR2 is SYDVKM. This CDR3 spans 15 amino acids. In nucleotides, the CDR3 is TGTGCCAGCAGTTCAACAGGGACTCACGCCTACGAGCAGTACTTC. Residues: CASSSTGTHAYEQYF.

V and J are TRBV7-6 and TRBJ1-1; D uncertain. V shed 1 base and J shed 4 bases, with 13 bases lying between them. The CDR3 length is 15 residues. Germline lookup yields CDR1 SGHVS and CDR2 FNYEAQ. CDR3 region: CASSLEGGDLTEAFF. The CDR3, as DNA: TGTGCCAGCAGCTTAGAAGGAGGCGACCTCACTGAAGCTTTCTTT.

The chain employs TRBV27 and TRBJ2-1, with 7 bases lining up with TRBD2. This CDR3 spans 16 amino acids. Germline values: CDR1 MNHEY, CDR2 SMNVEV (reference sequence). V was clipped by 0 bases and J by 6 bases; unmatched bases: 8. The CDR3 DNA follows: TGTGCCAGCAGTTTATCCCGGGACTACCCTGGCAATGAGCAGTTCTTC. This sequence encodes CASSLSRDYPGNEQFF.

The rearrangement joins TRBV7-9 to TRBJ2-7; TRBD1 matches at 9 bases. Per the germline V gene, CDR1 is SEHNR and CDR2 is FQNEAQ (reference sequence). J was trimmed by 5 bases and V by 5 bases; bases with no gene match: 13. This CDR3 spans 16 amino acids. The CDR3 reads CASSLPGGTGSHEQYF. The CDR3 nucleotides read TGTGCCAGCAGCCTGCCCGGCGGGACAGGGAGCCACGAGCAGTACTTC.

This chain links TRBV4-1 with TRBJ2-1; TRBD2 matches 8 bases. Germline V lookup: CDR1 MGHRA, CDR2 YSYEKL. The CDR3 spans 14 residues. J was trimmed by 3 bases and V by 4 bases; bases with no gene match: 2. The CDR3 DNA sequence: TGCGCCAGCAGCCTAGCGGGACACTACAATGAGCAGTTCTTC. Its protein is CASSLAGHYNEQFF.

V and J are TRBV4-3 and TRBJ2-2; 13 nucleotides align to TRBD2. The CDR3 has 15 residues. Germline V lookup: CDR1 LGHNA, CDR2 YSLEER. Trimming cost V 4 bases and J 6 bases; bases outside gene matches: 2. The CDR3 loop is CASSPGLAGPGELFF. The CDR3 DNA reads TGCGCCAGCAGCCCGGGACTAGCGGGGCCCGGGGAGCTGTTTTTT.

The V and J genes are TRBV6-5 and TRBJ2-7; TRBD1 agrees at 9 bases. The CDR3 extends over 15 amino acids. CDR1 is MNHEY and CDR2 is SVGAGI in the germline V gene. The junction had 7 bases not matched to a gene; V was cut back by 5 bases and J by 2 bases. This chain's CDR3 is CASSTRDREPYEQYF. CDR3 nucleotides: TGTGCCAGCAGTACCCGGGACAGGGAGCCCTACGAGCAGTACTTC.

The chain is built from TRBV6-5 and TRBJ2-5, with TRBD2 identical over 8 bases. CDR3 length: 14 residues. V trimming: 4 bases; J trimming: 5 bases; junction bases outside the gene matches: 6. Per germline, CDR1 MNHEY and CDR2 SVGAGI. The CDR3 DNA is TGTGCCAGCAGTTGGAATAGCGGGGCGGAGACCCAGTACTTC. It yields the protein CASSWNSGAETQYF.

V usage is TRBV9 and J usage is TRBJ2-5; possibly TRBD1 or TRBD2 for D (5 bases each). This CDR3 is built from 15 residues. Between the trimmed V and J ends, which lost 4 bases and 1 base, there was a span of 14 bases. The V gene's germline CDR1 is SGDLS and CDR2 YYNGEE. The CDR3 DNA sequence: TGTGCCAGCAGCCCCTGGGACGGTCTCCAAGAGACCCAGTACTTC. This sequence encodes CASSPWDGLQETQYF.

The chain uses TRBV28 and TRBJ2-1; 10 bases are a match to TRBD2. Germline lookup yields CDR1 MDHEN and CDR2 SYDVKM. Trimming removed 10 bases from V and 4 bases from J; junction bases left unmatched: 7. This CDR3 has 14 residues. The chain's CDR3 is CATDGLADYNEQFF. The CDR3 nucleotides read TGTGCCACCGACGGACTAGCGGATTACAATGAGCAGTTCTTC. The whole variable domain, remainder taken from reference TRBV28 and TRBJ2-1, is DVKVTQSSRYLVKRTGEKVFLECVQDMDHENMFWYRQDPGLGLRLIYFSYDVKMKEKGDIPEGYSVSREKKERFSLILESASTNQTSMYLCATDGLADYNEQFFGPGTRLTVL.

This clone was found once. V usage is TRBV28 and J usage is TRBJ2-7; 8 nucleotides line up with TRBD1. The germline V gene has CDR1 MDHEN and CDR2 SYDVKM. J was trimmed by 3 bases and V by 6 bases; bases with no gene match: 10. This CDR3 has 15 residues. The CDR3 DNA reads TGTGCCAGCAGAAGTGAACGGGACAGGCGCTACGAGCAGTACTTC. It codes for CASRSERDRRYEQYF.

The J gene is TRBJ2-7, the V gene TRBV5-5, with TRBD2 identical over 10 bases. Trimming at V came to 3 bases and at J to 2 bases, leaving 5 bases not matched to a gene. Looked up from germline, CDR1 is SGHKS and CDR2 is YYEKEE (reference sequence). The CDR3 sequence is 15 residues long. The CDR3 DNA follows: TGTGCCAGCAGCTCTCAAGCGGGAGGGCCCTACGAGCAGTACTTC. It is translated as CASSSQAGGPYEQYF.